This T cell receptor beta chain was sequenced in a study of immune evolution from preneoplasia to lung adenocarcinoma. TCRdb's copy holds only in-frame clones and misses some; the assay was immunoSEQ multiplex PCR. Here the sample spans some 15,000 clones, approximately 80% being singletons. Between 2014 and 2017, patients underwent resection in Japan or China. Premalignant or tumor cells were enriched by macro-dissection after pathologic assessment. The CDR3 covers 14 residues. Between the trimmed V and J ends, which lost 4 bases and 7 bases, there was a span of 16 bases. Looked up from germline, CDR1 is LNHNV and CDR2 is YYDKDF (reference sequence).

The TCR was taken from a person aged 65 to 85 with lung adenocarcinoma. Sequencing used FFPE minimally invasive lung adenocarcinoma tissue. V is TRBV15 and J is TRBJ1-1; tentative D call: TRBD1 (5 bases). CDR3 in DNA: TGTGCCACCAGCATTGGGGGAGGGCGCAGTGAAGCTTTCTTT. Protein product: CATSIGGGRSEAFF. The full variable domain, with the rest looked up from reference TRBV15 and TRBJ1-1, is DAMVIQNPRYQVTQFGKPVTLSCSQTLNHNVMYWYQQKSSQAPKLLFHYYDKDFNNEADTPDNFQSRRPNTSFCFLDIRSPGLGDTAMYLCATSIGGGRSEAFFGQGTRLTVV.